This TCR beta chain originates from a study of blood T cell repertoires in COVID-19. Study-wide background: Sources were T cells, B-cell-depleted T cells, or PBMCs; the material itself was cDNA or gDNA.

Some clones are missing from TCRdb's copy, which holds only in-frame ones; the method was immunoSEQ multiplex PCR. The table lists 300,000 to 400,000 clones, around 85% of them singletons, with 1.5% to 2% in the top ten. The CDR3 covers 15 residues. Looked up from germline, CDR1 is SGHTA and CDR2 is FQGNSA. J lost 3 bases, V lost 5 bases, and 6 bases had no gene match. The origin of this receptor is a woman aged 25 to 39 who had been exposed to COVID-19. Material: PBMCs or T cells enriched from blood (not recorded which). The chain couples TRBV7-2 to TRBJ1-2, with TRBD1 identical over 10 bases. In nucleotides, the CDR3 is TGTGCCAGCAGCCCAGGACAGGGGGAATACTATGGCTACACCTTC. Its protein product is CASSPGQGEYYGYTF.